The T cell receptor beta chain described here comes from a study of cytomegalovirus exposure and HLA in healthy donors. Notes on the study in general: First-cohort TCR clusters were later found to tend to co-occur in the roughly 130 validation repertoires.

In germline, CDR1 is SGHNT, CDR2 YYREEE (reference sequence). The CDR3 has 12 residues. The germline V and J ends were trimmed by 4 bases and 2 bases, with 7 bases remaining between them. On this clone: Its antigen is unidentified.

TCRdb keeps only in-frame clones here, not all; method: immunoSEQ multiplex PCR. The sample lists fewer than 150,000 clones, around nine tenths seen once, with under 9% in the top ten. The sequenced sample was PBMCs. This clonotype was sampled from a young man in good health and CMV-seropositive. The chain combines TRBV5-4 with TRBJ2-7, with D unclear. The CDR3 coding sequence is TGTGCCAGCAGCCTGAGTACCTACGAGCAGTACTTC. The encoded protein is CASSLSTYEQYF.